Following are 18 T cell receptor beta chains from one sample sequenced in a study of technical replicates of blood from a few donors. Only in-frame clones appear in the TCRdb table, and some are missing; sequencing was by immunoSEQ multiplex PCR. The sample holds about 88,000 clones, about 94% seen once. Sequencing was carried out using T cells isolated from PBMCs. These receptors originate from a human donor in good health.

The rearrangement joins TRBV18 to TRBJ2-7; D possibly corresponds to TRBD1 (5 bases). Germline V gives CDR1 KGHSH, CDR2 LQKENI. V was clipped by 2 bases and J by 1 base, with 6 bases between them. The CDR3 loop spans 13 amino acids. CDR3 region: CASSPAGSYEQYF. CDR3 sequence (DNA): TGTGCCAGCTCACCAGCAGGGTCCTACGAGCAGTACTTC.

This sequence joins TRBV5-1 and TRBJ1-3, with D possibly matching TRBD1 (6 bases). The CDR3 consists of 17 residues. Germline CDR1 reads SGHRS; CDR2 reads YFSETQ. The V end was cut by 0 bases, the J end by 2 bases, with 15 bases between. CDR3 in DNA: TGCGCCAGCAGCTTGGGCCCGGACAGCCTAACTGGAAACACCATATATTTT. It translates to CASSLGPDSLTGNTIYF.

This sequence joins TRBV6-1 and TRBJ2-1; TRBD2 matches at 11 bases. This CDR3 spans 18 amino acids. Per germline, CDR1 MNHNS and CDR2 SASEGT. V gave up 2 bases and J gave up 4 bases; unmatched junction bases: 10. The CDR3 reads CASSERLAGRSPYNEQFF. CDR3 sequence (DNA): TGTGCCAGCAGTGAACGACTAGCGGGGCGTTCGCCGTACAATGAGCAGTTCTTC.

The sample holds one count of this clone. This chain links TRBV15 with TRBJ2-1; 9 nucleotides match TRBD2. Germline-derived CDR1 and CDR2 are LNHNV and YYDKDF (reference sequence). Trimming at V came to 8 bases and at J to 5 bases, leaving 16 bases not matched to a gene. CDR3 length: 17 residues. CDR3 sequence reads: CATFRGRGGRGHNEQFF. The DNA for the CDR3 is TGTGCCACCTTCAGAGGGCGGGGCGGGAGGGGCCACAATGAGCAGTTCTTC.

For the CDR3, the DNA is TGTGCCAGCAGTGAACTGACCCGAGGGACTGAAGCTTTCTTT. Its protein product is CASSELTRGTEAFF. The chain uses TRBV25-1 and TRBJ1-1, with D uncertain. Germline CDR1 reads MGHDK; CDR2 reads SYGVNS. Trimming pared 2 bases from V and 5 bases from J, leaving 12 bases between. The CDR3 runs 14 residues.

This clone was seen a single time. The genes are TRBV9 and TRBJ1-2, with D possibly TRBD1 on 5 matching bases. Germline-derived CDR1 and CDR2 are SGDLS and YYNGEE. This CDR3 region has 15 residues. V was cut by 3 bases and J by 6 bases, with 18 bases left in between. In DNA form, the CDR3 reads TGTGCCAGCAGCGCGCGGGACGTAGGTAGAGATGGCTACACCTTC. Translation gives CASSARDVGRDGYTF.

CDR3 bases: TGTGCCAGCAGTGACTCGGACAAGGGGCAGTACTTC. Translation gives CASSDSDKGQYF. This chain links TRBV6-1 with TRBJ2-7; a possible D gene is TRBD1 (5 bases). The CDR3 extends over 12 amino acids. Trimming removed 3 bases at V and 9 bases at J, with 12 bases between. Germline lookup yields CDR1 MNHNS and CDR2 SASEGT.

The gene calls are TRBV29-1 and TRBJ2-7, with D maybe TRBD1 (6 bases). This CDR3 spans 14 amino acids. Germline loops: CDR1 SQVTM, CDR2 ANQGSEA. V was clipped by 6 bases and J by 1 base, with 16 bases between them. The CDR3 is CSVPVGGTSYEQYF. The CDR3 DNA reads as TGCAGCGTCCCCGTAGGGGGAACTTCCTACGAGCAGTACTTC.

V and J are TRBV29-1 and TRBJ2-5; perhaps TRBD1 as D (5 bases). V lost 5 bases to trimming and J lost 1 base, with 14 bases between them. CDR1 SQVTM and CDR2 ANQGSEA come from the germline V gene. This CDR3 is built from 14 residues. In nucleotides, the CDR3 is TGCAGCGTTTCGCGACAGAACCTCCAAGAGACCCAGTACTTC. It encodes CSVSRQNLQETQYF.

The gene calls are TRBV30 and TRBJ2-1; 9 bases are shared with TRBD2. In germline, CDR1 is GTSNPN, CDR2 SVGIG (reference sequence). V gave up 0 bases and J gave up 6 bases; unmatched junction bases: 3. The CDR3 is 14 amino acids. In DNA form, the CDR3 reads TGTGCCTGGAGTGTAGGCGGGGGGGCCAATGAGCAGTTCTTC. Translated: CAWSVGGGANEQFF.

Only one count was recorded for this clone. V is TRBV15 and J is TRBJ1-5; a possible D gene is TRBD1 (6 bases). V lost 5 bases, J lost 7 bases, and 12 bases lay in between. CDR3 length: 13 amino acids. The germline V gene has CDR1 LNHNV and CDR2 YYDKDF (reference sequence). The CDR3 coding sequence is TGTGCCACCAGCCAGGGGAAACGACAGCCCCAGCATTTT. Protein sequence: CATSQGKRQPQHF.

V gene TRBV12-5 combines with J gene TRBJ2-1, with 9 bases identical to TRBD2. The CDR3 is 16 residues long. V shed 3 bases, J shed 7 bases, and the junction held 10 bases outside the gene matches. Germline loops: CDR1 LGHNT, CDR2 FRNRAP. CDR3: CASGFGSASGMNEQFF. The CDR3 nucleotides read TGTGCTAGTGGTTTCGGGTCCGCTAGCGGGATGAATGAGCAGTTCTTC.

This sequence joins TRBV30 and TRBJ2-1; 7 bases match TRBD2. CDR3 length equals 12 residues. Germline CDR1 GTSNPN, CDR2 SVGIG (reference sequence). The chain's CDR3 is CAKGGGGNEQFF. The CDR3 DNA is TGTGCGAAGGGCGGGGGTGGCAATGAGCAGTTCTTC.

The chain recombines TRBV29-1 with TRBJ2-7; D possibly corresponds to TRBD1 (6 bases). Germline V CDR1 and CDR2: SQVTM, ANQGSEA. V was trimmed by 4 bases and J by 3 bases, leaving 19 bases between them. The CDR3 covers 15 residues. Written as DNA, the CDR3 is TGCAGCGTTGTTACGGAGGACAGTCCACTCTACGAGCAGTACTTC. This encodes CSVVTEDSPLYEQYF.

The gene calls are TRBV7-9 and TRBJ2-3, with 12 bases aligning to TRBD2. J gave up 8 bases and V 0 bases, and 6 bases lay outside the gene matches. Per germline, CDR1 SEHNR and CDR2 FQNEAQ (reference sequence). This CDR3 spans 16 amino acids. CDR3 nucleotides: TGTGCCAGCAGCTTAGCTTCTAGCGGGGGGGCGGGTACGCAGTATTTT. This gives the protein CASSLASSGGAGTQYF.

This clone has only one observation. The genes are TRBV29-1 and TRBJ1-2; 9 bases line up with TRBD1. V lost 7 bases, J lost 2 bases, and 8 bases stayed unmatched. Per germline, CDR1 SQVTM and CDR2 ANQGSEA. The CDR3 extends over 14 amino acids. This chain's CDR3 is CSAPLGQGNYGYTF. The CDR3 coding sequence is TGCAGCGCCCCTCTCGGACAGGGGAACTATGGCTACACCTTC.

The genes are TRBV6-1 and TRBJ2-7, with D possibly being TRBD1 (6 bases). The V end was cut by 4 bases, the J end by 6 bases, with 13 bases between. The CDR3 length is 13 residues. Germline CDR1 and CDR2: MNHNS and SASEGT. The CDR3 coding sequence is TGTGCCAGCAGTGCTAATCTAGGGGGCGAGCAGTACTTC. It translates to CASSANLGGEQYF.

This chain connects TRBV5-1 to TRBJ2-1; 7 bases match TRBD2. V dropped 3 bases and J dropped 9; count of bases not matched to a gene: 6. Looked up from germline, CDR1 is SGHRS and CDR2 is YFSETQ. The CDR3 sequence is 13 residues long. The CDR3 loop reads CASSSGAGSEQFF. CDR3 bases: TGCGCCAGCAGCTCAGGAGCGGGGAGTGAGCAGTTCTTC.